This is a list of T cell receptor beta chains from one sample in a study of blood T cell repertoires in COVID-19. Repertoires were generated with immunoSEQ multiplex PCR, while TCRdb's copy carries only in-frame clones and drops some. The profile shows roughly 190,000 clones, around 80% of them singletons. Material for sequencing was peripheral blood. The origin of the receptors is a woman aged 45-59 years with acute or convalescent COVID-19. Both conserved end residues are part of each CDR3. A D gene is named only where the DNA matches it firmly. Clone size is given for some rows only: seen once, a few or many times, or a class if the clone is expanded.

d_gene,abundance,v_gene,j_gene,CDR3nt,CDR3aa
TRBD1,-,TRBV5-5,TRBJ1-6,TGTGCCAGCAGCTTCGACAGGGCCTCACCCCTCCACTTT,CASSFDRASPLHF
TRBD2,-,TRBV5-1,TRBJ2-5,TGCGCCAGCAGCTTGGAAGCGGGAGCGTGGGAGACCCAGTACTTC,CASSLEAGAWETQYF
-,-,TRBV12-5,TRBJ2-7,TGTGCTAGCGCATGGGGGGAGTACTACGAGCAGTACTTC,CASAWGEYYEQYF
-,-,TRBV30,TRBJ2-1,TGTGCCTGGAGTCTGGGAGGGGGGGACAATGAGCAGTTCTTC,CAWSLGGGDNEQFF
-,-,TRBV28,TRBJ2-5,TGTGCCAGCAGTTCAACCCCCGGGACACGAATGGTGCGGGAGACCCAGTACTTC,CASSSTPGTRMVRETQYF
-,-,TRBV24-1,TRBJ1-5,TGTGCCACCAGCGCAACAGGGTTCGGGCCCCAGCATTTT,CATSATGFGPQHF
-,-,TRBV18,TRBJ1-1,TGTGCCAGCTCACCAACAGAGCTTTTGGAAGCTTTCTTT,CASSPTELLEAFF
TRBD2,-,TRBV12-3/TRBV12-4,TRBJ2-2,TGTGCCCTCAACCGGGGGGGGACCGGGGAGCTGTTTTTT,CALNRGGTGELFF
-,-,TRBV3-1/TRBV3-2,TRBJ2-2,TGTGCCAGCAGCCAAGGTGCGAGTAACACCGGGGAGCTGTTTTTT,CASSQGASNTGELFF
-,-,TRBV18,TRBJ2-3,TGTGCCAGCTCACCACCCGCGTATATCCGAGATACGCAGTATTTT,CASSPPAYIRDTQYF
-,-,TRBV27,TRBJ2-1,TGTGCCAGTCGCAGGGGTCCCAGCAACCCAAGCTCCTACAATGAGCAGTTCTTC,CASRRGPSNPSSYNEQFF
-,-,TRBV6-1,TRBJ1-2,TGTGCCAGCAGTGAACCCAAGCCCCGGGTGTATGGCTACACCTTC,CASSEPKPRVYGYTF
-,-,TRBV7-2,TRBJ2-1,TGTGCCAGCAGCTTATCTGGGGGAGGCAATCTGGATGAGCAGTTCTTC,CASSLSGGGNLDEQFF
-,few,TRBV10-3,TRBJ1-2,TGTGCCATCAGTGCCCGGGACATGCGAGGGGGCTACACCTTC,CAISARDMRGGYTF
TRBD2,many,TRBV4-2,TRBJ2-1,TGTGCCAGCAGCCCCCATAGCGGGGAGATTTACAATGAGCAGTTCTTC,CASSPHSGEIYNEQFF
TRBD2,-,TRBV3-1/TRBV3-2,TRBJ2-1,TGTGCCAGCAGCCAAGGCCGGACTAGCGGGGGAGAAGGGGTCTTC,CASSQGRTSGGEGVF
TRBD2,-,TRBV6-5,TRBJ2-1,TGTGCCAGCAGTTACGCCAGCGGGGTATACAATGAGCAGTTCTTC,CASSYASGVYNEQFF
-,many,TRBV9,TRBJ2-5,TGTGCCAGCAGCAAAGGGATGCGGGGAGAGACCCAGTACTTC,CASSKGMRGETQYF
TRBD1,-,TRBV11-3,TRBJ2-1,TGTGCCAGCAGCCGTCCCGGGACAGGGGAAGATGAGCAGTTCTTC,CASSRPGTGEDEQFF
-,-,TRBV7-2,TRBJ2-7,TGTGCCAGCAGCTTCCAAGGAGGTAGCTCCTACGAGCAGTACTTC,CASSFQGGSSYEQYF